The following is a TCR beta chain sequence with its context. This sample is part of a study of blood T cell repertoires in COVID-19. The overall study: The United States, Italy and Spain provided the acute and convalescent COVID-19 samples. PBMCs, B-cell-depleted T cells, or T cells provided the cDNA or gDNA that made up the material.

Trimming at V came to 1 base and at J to 2 bases, leaving 4 bases not matched to a gene. Looked up from germline, CDR1 is SGHAT and CDR2 is FQNNGV. There are 15 residues in the CDR3. Source study methods: Reference gene primer amplification in the assay estimated nucleated cell counts. Repertoires were generated with immunoSEQ multiplex PCR, while TCRdb's copy carries only in-frame clones and drops some. V and J calls and clone size are given by that table; D and trimming were obtained from the DNA. The sample yields over 150,000 clones, roughly nine tenths seen once. This chain uses TRBV11-2 with TRBJ2-5; 7 bases match TRBD1. This receptor was obtained from a man in his fifties or sixties with acute or convalescent COVID-19. The material sequenced was peripheral blood. The CDR3 coding sequence is TGTGCCAGCAGCTTAGGTAACAGGGGACAAGAGACCCAGTACTTC. Amino acids: CASSLGNRGQETQYF.